This TCR beta chain was sequenced for a study of blood T cell repertoires in COVID-19. Across the study: Specimens from acute and convalescent COVID-19 originated in the United States, Italy and Spain. PBMCs, B-cell-depleted T cells, or T cells were the source of the cDNA or gDNA that made up the material.

Original methodology: The authors estimated nucleated cell counts from reference gene primer amplification. TCRdb's copy holds only in-frame clones and misses some; the assay was immunoSEQ multiplex PCR. Clone size and V and J calls were adopted from that table, with D and trimming inferred from the DNA. The sample records approximately 86,000 clones, less than 85% being singletons. The V gene lost 1 base and the J gene lost 2 bases, with 7 bases spanning the gap. Per the germline V gene, CDR1 is SGHRS and CDR2 is YFSETQ. This CDR3 is 14 amino acids long. The chain links TRBV5-1 to TRBJ1-3, with D perhaps matching TRBD1 (5 bases). The sequence came from a woman aged 70-85 years with acute or convalescent COVID-19. Sequencing input: peripheral blood. The CDR3: CASSLQGAGNTIYF. The DNA for the CDR3 is TGCGCCAGCAGCTTGCAGGGCGCTGGAAACACCATATATTTT. Looking up the rest from reference TRBV5-1 and TRBJ1-3 gives the full variable domain: KAGVTQTPRYLIKTRGQQVTLSCSPISGHRSVSWYQQTPGQGLQFLFEYFSETQRNKGNFPGRFSGRQFSNSRSEMNVSTLELGDSALYLCASSLQGAGNTIYFGEGSWLTVV.